The rows below give T cell receptor beta chains drawn from one sample of a study of OX40 agonist ivuxolimab in advanced cancers. Profiling relied on immunoSEQ multiplex PCR, and the TCRdb table lists in-frame clones only, not all of them. Of some 100,000 clones listed, 90% are singletons. The sequencing here drew on CD4+ or CD8+ T cells sorted from blood, taken in a trial of the OX40 agonist ivuxolimab. These receptors were collected from an adult with an advanced solid tumor such as melanoma, head and neck, liver or kidney cancer. Both conserved end residues are part of each CDR3. D genes are given only for firm matches. A clone size is listed for some rows: how often the clone was seen (once, few, many), or a class if it is expanded.

clone size	J gene	D gene	V gene	CDR3 protein	CDR3 DNA
NA	TRBJ1-2	TRBD1	TRBV4-1	CASSRTKGQGNHGYTF	TGCGCCAGCAGCCGTACAAAGGGACAGGGAAACCATGGCTACACCTTC
NA	TRBJ2-1	NA	TRBV27	CASLPPGGKGLANNEQFF	TGTGCCAGTCTACCCCCAGGGGGCAAAGGACTAGCAAACAATGAGCAGTTCTTC
NA	TRBJ2-5	TRBD2	TRBV11-1	CASSFSVTSGSETQYF	TGTGCCAGCAGCTTCAGTGTGACTAGCGGGAGTGAGACCCAGTACTTC
once	TRBJ2-2	NA	TRBV9	CASSVGNGLTGELFF	TGTGCCAGCAGCGTAGGGAATGGGCTCACCGGGGAGCTGTTTTTT
NA	TRBJ2-5	NA	TRBV25-1	CASSEYGGKETQYF	TGTGCCAGCAGTGAATACGGTGGAAAAGAGACCCAGTACTTC
NA	TRBJ2-3	TRBD2	TRBV5-6	CASSLGLAGRLLGNDTQYF	TGTGCCAGCAGCTTGGGGCTAGCGGGACGGCTGTTAGGTAACGATACGCAGTATTTT
NA	TRBJ1-3	NA	TRBV7-3	CASSLGGQPGNTIYF	TGTGCCAGCAGCTTAGGAGGTCAGCCGGGAAACACCATATATTTT
NA	TRBJ2-7	TRBD2	TRBV7-9	CASSLDAGGYEQYF	TGTGCCAGCAGCTTAGACGCGGGGGGTTACGAGCAGTACTTC
NA	TRBJ2-1	TRBD2	TRBV7-3	CASSLFGRGLAGNEQFF	TGTGCCAGCAGCTTATTCGGTCGCGGACTAGCGGGCAATGAGCAGTTCTTC
NA	TRBJ2-2	TRBD2	TRBV27	CASNLAGDTGELFF	TGTGCCAGCAATCTAGCGGGAGACACCGGGGAGCTGTTTTTT
NA	TRBJ2-3	TRBD1	TRBV18	CASSRQGAADTQYF	TGTGCCAGCTCAAGACAGGGGGCAGCAGATACGCAGTATTTT
NA	TRBJ1-1	TRBD1	TRBV5-1	CASSRRGAGGGTEAFF	TGCGCCAGCAGCCGAAGAGGGGCAGGGGGAGGCACTGAAGCTTTCTTT
NA	TRBJ2-5	NA	TRBV2	CASSRTVRETQYF	TGTGCCAGCAGCAGGACAGTCCGAGAGACCCAGTACTTC
NA	TRBJ1-3	NA	TRBV5-4	CASSKQGPSGNTIYF	TGTGCCAGCAGCAAACAGGGTCCCTCTGGAAACACCATATATTTT
NA	TRBJ2-4	TRBD2	TRBV28	CASGSGIAKNIQYF	TGTGCCAGTGGAAGCGGGATAGCCAAAAACATTCAGTACTTC
once	TRBJ2-5	TRBD2	TRBV5-1	CASSLTSAQETQYF	TGCGCCAGCAGCCTTACTAGCGCCCAAGAGACCCAGTACTTC
once	TRBJ1-1	TRBD1	TRBV14	CASSPRGQGRTEAFF	TGTGCCAGCAGCCCCCGAGGACAGGGGAGGACTGAAGCTTTCTTT
NA	TRBJ2-1	NA	TRBV9	CASSGTLYNEQFF	TGTGCCAGCAGCGGTACCCTCTACAATGAGCAGTTCTTC
NA	TRBJ1-1	TRBD1	TRBV14	CASSQRGRYTEAFF	TGTGCCAGCAGCCAAAGGGGGCGGTACACTGAAGCTTTCTTT
NA	TRBJ2-2	TRBD1	TRBV5-1	CASSPGTGNTGELFF	TGCGCCAGCAGCCCCGGGACAGGGAACACCGGGGAGCTGTTTTTT
NA	TRBJ2-1	TRBD1	TRBV5-1	CASSPLDGQGAYEQFF	TGCGCCAGCAGCCCTCTTGACGGACAGGGGGCATATGAGCAGTTCTTC
NA	TRBJ1-2	TRBD1	TRBV13	CASSLGQGHGYTF	TGTGCCAGCAGCCTGGGACAGGGTCATGGCTACACCTTC
NA	TRBJ2-5	NA	TRBV2	CASSEGRGPGETQYF	TGTGCCAGCAGTGAGGGACGGGGGCCGGGAGAGACCCAGTACTTC
NA	TRBJ2-2	TRBD2	TRBV19	CASSMRAGGNTGELFF	TGTGCCAGTAGTATGCGAGCGGGAGGGAACACCGGGGAGCTGTTTTTT
NA	TRBJ2-5	TRBD1	TRBV5-6	CASSSTTGVAETQYF	TGTGCCAGCAGCTCAACGACAGGGGTGGCAGAGACCCAGTACTTC
NA	TRBJ2-7	TRBD1	TRBV19	CASSSGTGLYEQYF	TGTGCCAGTAGTTCCGGGACAGGTCTCTACGAGCAGTACTTC
NA	TRBJ2-2	NA	TRBV2	CASSVQGSKNTGELFF	TGTGCCAGCAGTGTTCAGGGCAGCAAGAACACCGGGGAGCTGTTTTTT
NA	TRBJ2-7	TRBD2	TRBV29-1	CSVGLAGGTPWEQYF	TGCAGCGTTGGACTAGCGGGAGGGACCCCGTGGGAGCAGTACTTC
NA	TRBJ2-7	NA	TRBV7-6	CAGSLSRRVRDRRIHEQYF	TGTGCCGGCAGCTTAAGTCGCCGGGTCCGGGACCGAAGGATCCACGAGCAGTACTTC